The 20 T cell receptor beta chains presented below share a single source sample, sequenced in a study of blood T cell repertoires in COVID-19 (dated by TCRdb to about 2020). Libraries were prepared through the immunoSEQ multiplex PCR assay. TCRdb re-hosts the immuneACCESS table, in-frame sequences only. Its copies lack some clones; in the studies checked, an unresolved V gene accounts for under half of them, and the cause for the rest is not known. The sample yields more than 80,000 clones; around 88% were counted once. Around 16% of the sample rests with the top ten. Material: peripheral blood. The receptors were gathered from a woman aged 60 to 75 with COVID-19, enrolled during active disease.

The gene calls are TRBV6-2 or TRBV6-3 and TRBJ2-5; D perhaps matches TRBD1 (5 bases). CDR3 length: 13 amino acids. With 5 bases removed from V and 4 bases from J, the gap between germline ends came to 11 bases. The germline V gene encodes CDR1 MNHEY and CDR2 SVGEGT. In nucleotides, the CDR3 is TGTGCCAGCAGTGCCACTACAGGAGAGACCCAGTACTTC. Translating it yields CASSATTGETQYF.

The V call is TRBV12-3 or TRBV12-4, the J call TRBJ2-7; TRBD2 is a possible D gene (5 bases). Trimming cost V 2 bases and J 6 bases, with 11 bases left between them. The CDR3 spans 13 residues. The CDR3 is CASSLRGEVEQYF. The CDR3 DNA reads TGTGCCAGCAGTTTACGGGGTGAGGTCGAGCAGTACTTC.

The chain is built from TRBV18 and TRBJ2-5; TRBD2 aligns across 9 bases. This CDR3 spans 14 amino acids. The germline CDR1 and CDR2 sequences are KGHSH and LQKENI. Trimming at V came to 5 bases and at J to 5 bases, leaving 6 bases not matched to a gene. The CDR3 here is CASSTLAGGETQYF. For the CDR3, the DNA is TGTGCCAGCTCAACGCTTGCGGGAGGGGAGACCCAGTACTTC.

The chain joins TRBV7-9 to TRBJ1-6, with 9 nucleotides matching TRBD1. The trim removed 6 bases at V and 9 bases at J, leaving 6 bases unmatched. The CDR3 spans 14 residues. Germline V gene lookup returns CDR1 SEHNR and CDR2 FQNEAQ (reference sequence). The CDR3 DNA follows: TGTGCCAGCAGTCCCACAGGGGGCGTTTCACCCCTCCACTTT. Amino acids: CASSPTGGVSPLHF.

The V gene is TRBV6-5, the J gene TRBJ2-3; 9 positions agree with TRBD2. J lost 4 bases, V lost 8 bases, and 4 bases had no gene match. The CDR3 totals 13 residues. Germline V gives CDR1 MNHEY, CDR2 SVGAGI. The CDR3 sequence is CASWRGGADTQYF. CDR3 DNA: TGTGCCAGCTGGCGGGGGGGCGCAGATACGCAGTATTTT.

V is TRBV7-2 and J is TRBJ1-2; D is unresolved. V was cut by 0 bases and J by 5 bases, with 13 bases left in between. Germline CDR1 is SGHTA and CDR2 is FQGNSA. This CDR3 is built from 15 residues. The CDR3 protein is CASSLAVGWEYGYTF. The DNA for the CDR3 is TGTGCCAGCAGCTTAGCGGTGGGTTGGGAGTATGGCTACACCTTC.

The table lists this clone with a count of one. The V and J genes are TRBV7-6 and TRBJ2-1; 7 bases align to TRBD2. This CDR3 has 15 residues. V trimming: 4 bases; J trimming: 6 bases; junction bases outside the gene matches: 9. The germline V gene has CDR1 SGHVS and CDR2 FNYEAQ. In DNA, the CDR3 is TGTGCCAGCAGCTCTCCACCGGGAGGCAGCAATGAGCAGTTCTTC. This encodes CASSSPPGGSNEQFF.

The chain joins TRBV10-3 to TRBJ2-7; 8 positions match TRBD2. CDR3 length equals 13 residues. Germline loops: CDR1 ENHRY, CDR2 SYGVKD. After removal of 10 bases from V and 2 bases from J, the junction contained 7 bases not matched to a gene. The CDR3 reads CATLGLAPYEQYF. For the CDR3, the DNA is TGTGCCACCCTCGGACTAGCCCCCTACGAGCAGTACTTC.

V usage is TRBV2 and J usage is TRBJ2-1; D is perhaps TRBD1 (5 bases). Trimming removed 7 bases from V and 2 bases from J, with 15 bases in between. This CDR3 has 15 amino acids. CDR1 and CDR2 (germline): SNHLY, FYNNEI. The CDR3 DNA reads TGTGCCAGCAACGTGCAAACAGGAGCCTACAATGAGCAGTTCTTC. Amino acid sequence: CASNVQTGAYNEQFF.

This clone was counted a few times. The J gene is TRBJ2-2, the V gene TRBV6-4; D remains unclear. The V end was cut by 5 bases, the J end by 3 bases, with 10 bases between. This CDR3 is 14 amino acids long. Per germline, CDR1 MRHNA and CDR2 SNTAGT. The CDR3 sequence is CASSPAPDTGELFF. CDR3 coding DNA: TGTGCCAGCAGTCCTGCCCCGGACACCGGGGAGCTGTTTTTT.

In its sample, this clone was seen once. The gene calls are TRBV7-9 and TRBJ1-2; a possible D gene is TRBD1 (5 bases). V lost 2 bases, J lost 6 bases, and 10 bases lay in between. The CDR3 covers 13 residues. Germline V lookup: CDR1 SEHNR, CDR2 FQNEAQ (reference sequence). The DNA of the CDR3 is TGTGCCAGCAGCTTATTGCAGGGAAATGGCTACACCTTC. It yields the protein CASSLLQGNGYTF.

This chain links TRBV5-4 with TRBJ1-2; no clear D. Germline CDR1 reads SGHNT; CDR2 reads YYREEE (reference sequence). The V end was cut by 0 bases, the J end by 2 bases, with 11 bases between. The CDR3 totals 15 residues. The DNA for the CDR3 is TGTGCCAGCAGCTTGGTTGACACCAAGAACTATGGCTACACCTTC. It is translated as CASSLVDTKNYGYTF.

The rearrangement links TRBV4-1 to TRBJ1-2, with 8 bases identical to TRBD1. CDR1 and CDR2 from the germline V gene are MGHRA and YSYEKL. The CDR3 loop spans 12 amino acids. V was clipped by 3 bases and J by 7 bases; unmatched bases: 1. Written as DNA, the CDR3 is TGCGCCAGCAGCCACAGGGGGCTTGGCTACACCTTC. Its translation: CASSHRGLGYTF.

V is TRBV6-5 and J is TRBJ1-6; 9 bases are a match to TRBD1. This CDR3 comprises 15 residues. Germline trimming cut 2 bases from V and 11 bases from J; bases unmatched to any gene: 7. The germline V gene has CDR1 MNHEY and CDR2 SVGAGI. The chain's CDR3 is CASSYGGQGRTPLHF. The CDR3 region has the DNA TGTGCCAGCAGTTACGGCGGACAGGGGAGGACACCCCTCCACTTT.

The genes are TRBV7-2 and TRBJ1-6; D is perhaps TRBD1 (5 bases). This CDR3 spans 15 amino acids. V shed 5 bases and J shed 1 base, with 9 bases lying between them. The germline gives CDR1 SGHTA, CDR2 FQGNSA. In nucleotides, the CDR3 is TGTGCCAGCAGCCAGCACAGGTCCTATAATTCACCCCTCCACTTT. This encodes CASSQHRSYNSPLHF. The whole variable domain, remainder taken from reference TRBV7-2 and TRBJ1-6, is GAGVSQSPSNKVTEKGKDVELRCDPISGHTALYWYRQSLGQGLEFLIYFQGNSAPDKSGLPSDRFSAERTGGSVSTLTIQRTQQEDSAVYLCASSQHRSYNSPLHFGNGTRLTVT.

V usage is TRBV30 and J usage is TRBJ1-3, with D possibly matching TRBD1 (5 bases). This CDR3 comprises 13 residues. Trimming removed 3 bases at V and 4 bases at J, with 10 bases between. Per the germline V gene, CDR1 is GTSNPN and CDR2 is SVGIG (reference sequence). This CDR3 reads CAWSGGSGNTIYF. Here the CDR3 DNA reads TGTGCCTGGAGCGGGGGGTCAGGAAACACCATATATTTT.

This clone was seen just once. The chain uses TRBV27 and TRBJ1-2; D is unresolved. Trimming left V 5 bases short and J 2 bases short, with 12 bases between. The CDR3 sequence is 14 residues long. CDR1 is MNHEY, CDR2 SMNVEV, per germline (reference sequence). The CDR3 DNA reads TGTGCCAGCAGTGCGACGACACGCAACTATGGCTACACCTTC. Amino acid sequence: CASSATTRNYGYTF.

The rearrangement links TRBV18 to TRBJ2-5; 7 nucleotides agree with TRBD1. V lost 1 base and J lost 0; bases outside the gene matches: 5. Germline-derived CDR1 and CDR2 are KGHSH and LQKENI. The CDR3 runs 16 residues. As DNA, the CDR3 is TGTGCCAGCTCACCACAAATGACAGGGAACCAAGAGACCCAGTACTTC. It encodes CASSPQMTGNQETQYF. The variable domain in full, with the rest retrieved from reference TRBV18 and TRBJ2-5, is NAGVMQNPRHLVRRRGQEARLRCSPMKGHSHVYWYRQLPEEGLKFMVYLQKENIIDESGMPKERFSAEFPKEGPSILRIQQVVRGDSAAYFCASSPQMTGNQETQYFGPGTRLLVL.

The chain recombines TRBV9 with TRBJ2-1, with 10 bases identical to TRBD2. This CDR3 comprises 17 residues. The germline V gene has CDR1 SGDLS and CDR2 YYNGEE. Trimming cost V 3 bases and J 4 bases; bases outside gene matches: 10. The CDR3 sequence is CASSALGLAGGYNEQFF. Here the CDR3 DNA reads TGTGCCAGCAGCGCCCTGGGGTTAGCGGGAGGATACAATGAGCAGTTCTTC.

The chain carries TRBV7-6 and TRBJ2-2; unclear D gene. The V and J ends lost 5 bases and 4 bases respectively, with 14 bases between them. Germline V gives CDR1 SGHVS, CDR2 FNYEAQ. This CDR3 has 15 amino acids. The CDR3 sequence: CASSPRVGGTGELFF. In DNA form, the CDR3 reads TGTGCCAGCAGCCCTCGGGTCGGCGGCACCGGGGAGCTGTTTTTT.